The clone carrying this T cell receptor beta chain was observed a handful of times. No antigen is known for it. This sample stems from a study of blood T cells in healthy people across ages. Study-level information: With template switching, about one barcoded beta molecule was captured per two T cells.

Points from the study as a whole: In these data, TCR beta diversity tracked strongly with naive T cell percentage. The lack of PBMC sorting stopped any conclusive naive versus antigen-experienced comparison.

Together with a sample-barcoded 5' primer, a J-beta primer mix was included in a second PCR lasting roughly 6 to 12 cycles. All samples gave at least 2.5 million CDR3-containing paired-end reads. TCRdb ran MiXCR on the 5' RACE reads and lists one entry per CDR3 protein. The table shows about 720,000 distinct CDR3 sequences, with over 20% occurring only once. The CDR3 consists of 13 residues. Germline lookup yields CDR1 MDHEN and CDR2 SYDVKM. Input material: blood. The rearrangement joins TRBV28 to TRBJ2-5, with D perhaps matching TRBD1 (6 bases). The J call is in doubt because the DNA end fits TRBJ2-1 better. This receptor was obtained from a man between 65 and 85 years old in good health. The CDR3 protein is CASSSDRRRTQFF. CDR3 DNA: TGTGCCAGCAGTTCCGACAGGCGTCGCACCCAGTTCTTC.